This T cell receptor (beta chain) was captured by sequencing in a study of shared clonotypes between healthy human individuals (dated by TCRdb to 2018 to 2020). Regarding the research as a whole: A couple of women and a few men aged 18 to 49 years were included in the cohort. Per donor, three plates each were used for CD4 naive and CD4 memory, two for CD8 naive, and one for CD8 memory. To estimate repertoire size and how much clonotype sharing occurs between individuals, the study deeply sequenced the blood TCR repertoires of about 5 healthy adults. To increase sequencing depth and limit assay-specific biases, TCR repertoire library preparation and sequencing were carried out by different laboratories using diverse techniques. Each donor's leukapheresis produced roughly between roughly 0.85 and 9.5 billion PBMCs. Broad study findings and their caveats: Rarefaction of sorted-subset datasets indicated incomplete sequencing despite the large sequencing depth. Sampling was restricted to blood, and TCR repertoires in tissues likely differ from the TCR repertoires found in blood. Across four donors, around 5.4% of naive CD4, more than 3% of naive CD8, roughly 2.2% of memory CD4, and 0.4% of memory CD8 clonotypes were shared. The small number of donors limited the genetic and exposure-history diversity represented. Naive subsets generally had larger estimated clonotype richness than memory subsets. Clonotypes shared by all four sorted-subset donors showed higher generation probabilities than non-shared clonotypes. Based on pairwise subsampling, the degree of clonotype sharing among donors was expected to be affected by sequencing depth.

TCR CDR3 regions were amplified from genomic DNA by multiplex PCR using the deep immunoSEQ assay. Genomic DNA extracted from each cell subset was distributed evenly over all wells of several immunoSEQ 96-well plates, and each plate served as one replicate. For sorted subsets, around 200 ng genomic DNA, equal to tens of thousands of T cell genomes, was loaded into each replicate PCR. Purified libraries were measured with a Qubit 3.0 fluorometer, size-checked on a Bioanalyzer 2100, and measured again with the KAPA Library Quantification kit. Each immunoSEQ 96-well plate was sequenced on its own single-read 150-cycle Illumina NextSeq 550 flow cell. Per the source publication's procedure: Because only junctional sequences without quality scores were contained in the immunoSEQ output, filtering matching that applied to full-length reads could not be performed. Sequences were annotated with PyIR, a Python wrapper for IgBLAST v1.9, and V/J genes and CDR3 were assigned using IMGT germline references. Reads were filtered out if the reads had weak V/J assignments (E-value above 1e-6), no CDR3, stop codons, out-of-frame junctions, or ambiguous translated residues. V3J clonotypes were defined as sequences sharing an identical inferred V gene, J gene, and CDR3 amino acid sequence. The percentage overlap between two repertoires was calculated by dividing the number of shared unique clonotypes by the size of the smaller repertoire. Repertoire richness was assessed with RTK rarefaction, the Chao1 estimator, and Recon v2.1 estimates of unobserved clonotypes. For all TCRbeta clonotypes obtained by the gDNA method from four donors, generation probabilities were computed with OLGA. TCRdb retrieved this table from immuneACCESS and kept in-frame rearrangements only. Not all clones are present; in checked studies, unresolved V genes account for under half, and no reason is known for the remainder. Clone size and the V and J calls come from that table; the DNA yielded D and trimming. This sample has some 1.4 million clones in its table, and approximately 96% of those were observed once. The top ten hold 1.2% of the sample.

Turning to this clone: Its antigen remains unidentified. No quality values exist for individual bases; no much larger clone is one base distant.

CDR1 is given as SGHTA and CDR2 as FQGNSA, both from the germline V gene. CDR3 length: 15 amino acids, cysteine to phenylalanine. The DNA shown is the 45-base CDR3, in frame from base 1. Trimming costs V 1 base and J 8 bases, and their ends lie 17 bases apart. The donors were healthy, HIV-negative adults with no recently reported acute infections or vaccinations. Only Caucasian adults living in Nashville, Tennessee, USA were represented among the donors. CD4+ T cells were enriched by magnetic negative selection, after which naive cells were positively selected on CD45RA and the negative fraction was taken as the memory subset. Blood was obtained by leukapheresis, after which PBMCs were separated by Ficoll-Histopaque density gradient centrifugation and cryopreserved in liquid nitrogen vapor phase. Analytical flow cytometry was used to check the purity and quantity of each magnetically sorted T cell population. Genomic DNA was isolated from each sorted fraction and quantified by UV absorbance on a Nanodrop 2000c.

The receptor's source is a man aged 30-40 years in good health. The chain employs TRBV7-2 and TRBJ1-2, with a tentative D gene TRBD1 over 6 matching bases. Specimen: naive CD4+ T cells sorted from blood. This specimen's cell subset or site label, per the study, means: CD45RA+ positively selected. The CDR3 sequence is CASSLGSRGTRGYTF. The bases read TGTGCCAGCAGCTTAGGTAGCCGGGGGACAAGAGGCTACACCTTC.